There are a few counts of the clone carrying this T cell receptor (beta chain). This CDR3 spans 14 amino acids. The germline gives CDR1 SGHDN, CDR2 FVKESK. The V and J ends lost 5 bases and 1 base, in that order; junction bases with no gene match: 2. The sample is drawn from a study of OX40 agonist ivuxolimab in advanced cancers. Study as a whole: Participants averaged roughly 60 years of age (range roughly 23 to 80) and were around 80% male.

Using immunoSEQ multiplex PCR, the repertoire was profiled, and TCRdb retains in-frame clones only, with some absent. Of some 70,000 clones listed, about 91% are singletons. This specimen consisted of CD4+ or CD8+ T cells sorted from blood, obtained in a trial of the OX40 agonist ivuxolimab. This sequence originates from an adult with an advanced solid tumor such as melanoma, head and neck, liver or kidney cancer. V is TRBV14 and J is TRBJ1-1; 9 bases are shared with TRBD1. The CDR3 bases are TGTGCCAGCAGCACAGGGGGCTGGAACACTGAAGCTTTCTTT. It translates to CASSTGGWNTEAFF.